This is a list of T cell receptor beta chains from one sample in a study of beta chain features in type 1 diabetes. Repertoires were generated with immunoSEQ multiplex PCR, while TCRdb's copy carries only in-frame clones and drops some. The sample consists of some 230,000 clones, more than 9% of them appearing once. Sequenced sample: naive CD4+ T cells from blood. The receptor set was obtained from a woman aged 18 to 35 in good health. Both conserved end residues are part of each CDR3. A D gene is named only where the DNA matches it firmly. Clone size is shown for a subset of rows, as once, few, many or a class of expanded clone.

.,TRBJ1-5,16,TRBV5-1,.,CASSLEWQGGDQPQHF,TGCGCCAGCAGCTTGGAGTGGCAGGGTGGGGATCAGCCCCAGCATTTT
.,TRBJ2-3,15,TRBV7-9,TRBD1,CASSTDRGREDTQYF,TGTGCCAGCAGCACAGACAGGGGGAGGGAGGATACGCAGTATTTT
few,TRBJ2-7,16,TRBV30,.,CAWGAPSTGRKGEQYF,TGTGCCTGGGGTGCCCCATCGACAGGGAGGAAGGGCGAGCAGTACTTC
many,TRBJ1-6,13,TRBV15,TRBD1,CATSSDRGSPLHF,TGTGCCACCAGCAGCGACAGGGGTTCACCCCTCCACTTT
few,TRBJ2-7,14,TRBV4-1,.,CASSPRTDSYEQYF,TGCGCCAGCAGCCCCCGGACAGACTCCTACGAGCAGTACTTC
few,TRBJ2-3,14,TRBV10-3,TRBD2,CAIRFSGGPDTQYF,TGTGCCATCAGGTTTAGCGGGGGGCCAGATACGCAGTATTTT
.,TRBJ2-1,14,TRBV9,TRBD1,CASSVRTGYNEQFF,TGTGCCAGCAGCGTGCGGACAGGTTACAATGAGCAGTTCTTC
.,TRBJ2-1,15,TRBV7-6,TRBD2,CASRTLAGAYNEQFF,TGTGCCAGCAGAACACTAGCGGGGGCTTACAATGAGCAGTTCTTC
few,TRBJ2-4,14,TRBV2,TRBD2,CASSESRGVNIQYF,TGTGCCAGCAGTGAGTCCCGGGGGGTAAACATTCAGTACTTC
few,TRBJ1-1,16,TRBV18,.,CASSQVSGSFNTEAFF,TGTGCCAGCTCCCAGGTCTCGGGGAGTTTTAACACTGAAGCTTTCTTT
.,TRBJ1-1,13,TRBV25-1,.,CASKGVMNTEAFF,TGTGCCAGCAAGGGAGTCATGAACACTGAAGCTTTCTTT
few,TRBJ2-5,13,TRBV19,TRBD1,CASTGTVQETQYF,TGTGCCAGTACTGGGACAGTTCAAGAGACCCAGTACTTC
few,TRBJ2-3,14,TRBV5-1,.,CASSPPRGTDTQYF,TGCGCCAGCAGCCCACCGAGGGGGACAGATACGCAGTATTTT
few,TRBJ2-7,15,TRBV27,.,CASSRWDTLSYEQYF,TGTGCCAGTTCTCGATGGGACACCTTAAGCTACGAGCAGTACTTC
few,TRBJ1-3,15,TRBV30,.,CAWSAGVNSGNTIYF,TGTGCCTGGAGTGCCGGGGTTAACTCTGGAAACACCATATATTTT
.,TRBJ1-1,13,TRBV6-5,.,CASKNTLGEGAFF,TGTGCCAGCAAAAATACGTTAGGGGAGGGAGCTTTCTTT
few,TRBJ2-7,13,TRBV10-2,.,CASSEIRQVEQYF,TGCGCCAGCAGTGAAATAAGACAGGTCGAGCAGTACTTC
.,TRBJ1-1,14,TRBV7-9,.,CASSLQGKNTEAFF,TGTGCCAGCAGCTTACAGGGTAAGAACACTGAAGCTTTCTTT
.,TRBJ2-2,14,TRBV19,.,CASRPGVWTGELFF,TGTGCCAGTCGCCCAGGGGTATGGACCGGGGAGCTGTTTTTT
.,TRBJ2-3,15,TRBV10-3,TRBD2,CATTGLAAHGDTQYF,TGTGCCACTACCGGACTAGCGGCCCATGGAGATACGCAGTATTTT
.,TRBJ1-4,18,TRBV27,TRBD1,CASSSRTGGSATNEKLFF,TGTGCCAGCAGTTCGAGGACAGGGGGCTCGGCAACTAATGAAAAACTGTTTTTT
.,TRBJ2-7,14,TRBV18,TRBD2,CASSPKASGYEQYF,TGTGCCAGCTCACCGAAGGCTAGCGGGTACGAGCAGTACTTC
.,TRBJ2-7,15,TRBV7-9,TRBD1,CASSSGGTGFHEQYF,TGTGCCAGCAGTTCTGGGGGGACAGGGTTTCACGAGCAGTACTTC
few,TRBJ1-5,17,TRBV4-1,.,CASSQEAFRDINQPQHF,TGCGCCAGCAGCCAAGAGGCATTCAGGGACATAAATCAGCCCCAGCATTTT
few,TRBJ1-4,13,TRBV7-9,TRBD1,CASSFRDRLKLFF,TGTGCCAGCAGCTTCCGGGACAGACTAAAACTGTTTTTT
.,TRBJ1-5,15,TRBV5-6,.,CASSSAGGPNQPQHF,TGTGCCAGCAGCTCGGCTGGTGGGCCAAATCAGCCCCAGCATTTT
.,TRBJ2-3,12,TRBV7-7,TRBD2,CASSPSGTPIYF,TGTGCTAGCAGCCCCAGCGGGACCCCGATTTATTTT
.,TRBJ2-1,14,TRBV18,.,CASSPQGSGNEQFF,TGTGCCAGCTCCCCGCAGGGTTCCGGGAATGAGCAGTTCTTC
few,TRBJ2-5,14,TRBV2,.,CASSGWTEEETQYF,TGTGCCAGCAGTGGGTGGACGGAGGAAGAGACCCAGTACTTC
few,TRBJ2-1,14,TRBV6-6,TRBD2,CASKWRGVDNEQFF,TGTGCCAGCAAATGGCGGGGGGTTGACAATGAGCAGTTCTTC
.,TRBJ2-1,15,TRBV9,.,CASSAGTAAYNEQFF,TGTGCCAGCAGCGCCGGGACTGCCGCCTACAATGAGCAGTTCTTC
many,TRBJ2-7,14,TRBV29-1,.,CSVARSQGGYEQYF,TGCAGCGTGGCCCGTTCACAGGGGGGGTACGAGCAGTACTTC
few,TRBJ2-1,16,TRBV5-1,TRBD2,CASSPWEGGSYNEQFF,TGCGCCAGCAGCCCTTGGGAGGGAGGCTCCTACAATGAGCAGTTCTTC
few,TRBJ2-7,17,TRBV4-1,.,CASSQGHPGQTLSEQYF,TGCGCCAGCAGCCAAGGGCATCCCGGACAGACCCTATCCGAGCAGTACTTC
few,TRBJ1-1,13,TRBV2,TRBD1,CASTLDRDIEAFF,TGTGCCAGCACCCTGGACAGGGATATTGAAGCTTTCTTT
.,TRBJ1-4,14,TRBV2,.,CASSTPRGSEKLFF,TGTGCCAGCAGTACCCCTCGGGGGAGTGAAAAACTGTTTTTT
.,TRBJ2-3,15,TRBV7-9,TRBD2,CASSPKRDGTDTQYF,TGTGCCAGCAGCCCTAAGCGGGACGGCACAGATACGCAGTATTTT
.,TRBJ2-3,16,TRBV5-1,TRBD2,CASSSPSGRSSDTQYF,TGCGCCAGCAGCTCCCCTAGCGGGAGGAGTTCAGATACGCAGTATTTT
many,TRBJ2-7,13,TRBV4-1,.,CASSQDPGGEQYF,TGCGCCAGCAGCCAAGATCCGGGCGGGGAGCAGTACTTC
.,TRBJ2-3,15,TRBV7-3,TRBD2,CASSSLAGVLDTQYF,TGTGCCAGCAGCTCGCTAGCGGGGGTGCTGGATACGCAGTATTTT
few,TRBJ1-1,16,TRBV27,.,CASSLRQLLGLTEAFF,TGTGCCAGCAGTTTGCGACAGCTACTCGGGTTGACTGAAGCTTTCTTT
many,TRBJ2-1,13,TRBV7-2,.,CASSRWTYNEQFF,TGTGCCAGCAGCCGTTGGACATACAATGAGCAGTTCTTC
few,TRBJ2-5,17,TRBV11-2,TRBD2,CASSLGRTSGSPETQYF,TGTGCCAGCAGCTTAGGCCGGACTAGCGGGAGCCCGGAGACCCAGTACTTC
few,TRBJ2-1,16,TRBV11-2,.,CASSKAKTLARDEQFF,TGTGCCAGCAGCAAAGCGAAAACCCTAGCTCGCGATGAGCAGTTCTTC
.,TRBJ1-3,17,TRBV27,.,CASSLSRGHYSGNTIYF,TGTGCCAGCAGTTTATCGAGAGGGCACTACTCTGGAAACACCATATATTTT
many,TRBJ2-5,11,TRBV29-1,.,CSVETRPTQYF,TGCAGCGTTGAAACTAGGCCGACCCAGTACTTC
few,TRBJ1-6,13,TRBV7-3,.,CASSFADRSPLHF,TGTGCCAGCAGCTTTGCGGATCGGTCACCCCTCCACTTT
.,TRBJ2-5,15,TRBV28,TRBD2,CASSFTSGMGETQYF,TGTGCCAGCAGCTTCACTAGCGGGATGGGGGAGACCCAGTACTTC
few,TRBJ2-1,14,TRBV5-1,TRBD2,CASRGGLADNEQFF,TGCGCCAGCAGAGGGGGACTAGCGGACAATGAGCAGTTCTTC
few,TRBJ1-5,15,TRBV5-4,TRBD1,CASSPGQGRNQPQHF,TGTGCCAGCAGCCCCGGACAGGGGCGCAATCAGCCCCAGCATTTT
.,TRBJ2-4,12,TRBV30,TRBD1,CAWSITGDIQYF,TGTGCCTGGAGCATCACAGGGGACATTCAGTACTTC